This T cell receptor beta chain was sequenced during a study of cytomegalovirus exposure and HLA in healthy donors. Researchers ran the PCR with 60 Vbeta and 13 Jbeta primers. TCRdb's copy holds only in-frame clones and misses some; the assay was immunoSEQ multiplex PCR. The sample records some 210,000 clones, over 80% being singletons. Overall study results and limits: Rare TCR sequences dominated, though some public TCRs recurred in many donors. Later analysis suggested most CMV-associated TCR beta chains were HLA-restricted.

This CDR3 comprises 12 residues. From germline, CDR1 is KGHSH and CDR2 LQKENI. The ends were cut back, 4 bases at V and 5 bases at J, with 8 bases in the middle. Of note for this clone: Its specificity is unknown.

The receptor was derived from a man aged 25-45 years in good health and CMV-seronegative. The chain combines TRBV18 with TRBJ1-1, with D uncertain. Sequencing was carried out using PBMCs. The DNA for the CDR3 is TGTGCCAGCTCACTCGACTTGACTGAAGCTTTCTTT. This codes for CASSLDLTEAFF.